Following are 10 T cell receptor beta chains from one sample sequenced in a study of beta chain features in type 1 diabetes. Study-level findings and limits: Across all four CD4+ subsets, people with type 1 diabetes showed modestly shorter TCRB CDR3s.

Of the isolated RNA, all was reverse transcribed, and so the sequenced material was expressed TCRB transcripts. Profiled with immunoSEQ multiplex PCR; TCRdb holds only in-frame clones, not every one. The table records fewer than 55,000 clones, under 55% of them present only once. What these receptors recognize is not known. Sequencing was carried out using Tregs from blood. All receptors come from a man younger than 45 with type 1 diabetes.

The V and J genes are TRBV5-1 and TRBJ2-5, with a tentative D call TRBD2 (5 bases). This CDR3 contains 11 residues. Germline-derived CDR1 and CDR2 are SGHRS and YFSETQ. Trimming removed 8 bases at V and 5 bases at J, with 10 bases between. The CDR3 DNA follows: TGCGCCAGTCTTAGAGGGGAGACCCAGTACTTC. Translation gives CASLRGETQYF.

There are a few counts of this clone. V usage is TRBV9 and J usage is TRBJ2-5; 7 nucleotides align to TRBD1. TRBJ2-7 explains the end of the DNA better; the J call may be wrong. The CDR3 length is 16 residues. Germline CDR1 is SGDLS and CDR2 is YYNGEE. CDR3 sequence reads: CASSVAGTGEPYEQYF. The DNA for the CDR3 is TGTGCCAGCAGCGTAGCGGGCACAGGGGAACCCTACGAGCAGTACTTC.

This clone was seen a few times. This chain uses TRBV2 with TRBJ2-5; tentative D call: TRBD2 (5 bases). V dropped 8 bases and J dropped 9 bases, with 16 bases sitting between them. Germline loops: CDR1 SNHLY, CDR2 FYNNEI. There are 12 residues in the CDR3. CDR3 loop: CASGQEEGAQYF. The CDR3 nucleotides are TGTGCCAGCGGCCAGGAGGAAGGTGCCCAGTACTTC.

This chain joins TRBV5-1 and TRBJ2-3; 9 bases agree with TRBD2. Germline V gives CDR1 SGHRS, CDR2 YFSETQ. V shed 5 bases and J 5 bases; nucleotides not matched to a gene: 12. This CDR3 region has 16 residues. The CDR3 bases are TGCGCCAGCAGTCCGGGTAGCGGGAGTGTCGGAGATACGCAGTATTTT. It yields the protein CASSPGSGSVGDTQYF.

The V gene is TRBV6-1, the J gene TRBJ1-3; D uncertain. This CDR3 comprises 13 residues. V lost 8 bases and J lost 0, with 8 bases in between. Germline assignment: CDR1 MNHNS and CDR2 SASEGT. The CDR3 region is CASLLSSGNTIYF. CDR3 in DNA: TGTGCCAGCCTACTAAGCTCTGGAAACACCATATATTTT.

This chain connects TRBV6-5 to TRBJ1-5, with 8 positions matching TRBD1. Germline trimming cut 6 bases from V and 7 bases from J; bases unmatched to any gene: 8. CDR3 length: 14 residues. The germline V gene has CDR1 MNHEY and CDR2 SVGAGI. The CDR3 DNA reads TGTGCCAGCAGCCCAGACAGGGGATGGCAGCCCCAGCATTTT. It yields the protein CASSPDRGWQPQHF.

A few counts support this clone. This chain joins TRBV6-1 and TRBJ2-1; 7 positions match TRBD1. Per the germline V gene, CDR1 is MNHNS and CDR2 is SASEGT. V was pared by 7 bases and J by 1 base, with 4 bases of the junction left unmatched. The CDR3 runs to 14 residues. The CDR3 sequence is CASINRGSYNEQFF. The CDR3 nucleotides read TGTGCCAGCATAAACAGGGGATCCTACAATGAGCAGTTCTTC.

This rearrangement joins TRBV7-2 to TRBJ1-2, with D perhaps TRBD1 (6 bases). CDR1 is SGHTA, CDR2 FQGNSA, per germline. The ends were cut back, 1 base at V and 8 bases at J, with 20 bases in the middle. There are 16 residues in the CDR3. CDR3 sequence (DNA): TGTGCCAGCAGCTTAGGGGGGCTTGCCTATCTTTACGGCTACACCTTC. Amino acid sequence: CASSLGGLAYLYGYTF.

Here the CDR3 DNA reads TGTGCCAGCAGCTGGAGGGGTGAAAATCAGCCCCAGCATTTT. Protein sequence: CASSWRGENQPQHF. The chain joins TRBV5-8 to TRBJ1-5; TRBD1 might be the D (5 bases). CDR1 is SGHTS, CDR2 YDEGEE, per germline. The CDR3 length is 14 residues. The V end lost 3 bases, the J end lost 4 bases, and 11 bases lay between the germline ends.

Only a few counts were recorded for this clone. The CDR3 region has the DNA TGTGCCAGCAGGGCCAGGGTCTTGTTTAGGAACACTGAAGCTTTCTTT. It encodes CASRARVLFRNTEAFF. The chain uses TRBV7-9 and TRBJ1-1, with D perhaps matching TRBD1 (5 bases). The CDR3 loop spans 16 amino acids. Germline CDR1 is SEHNR and CDR2 is FQNEAQ (reference sequence). V was clipped by 6 bases and J by 1 base, with 18 bases between them. The full variable domain, completed using reference TRBV7-9 and TRBJ1-1, is DTGVSQNPRHKITKRGQNVTFRCDPISEHNRLYWYRQTLGQGPEFLTYFQNEAQLEKSRLLSDRFSAERPKGSFSTLEIQRTEQGDSAMYLCASRARVLFRNTEAFFGQGTRLTVV.